Listed below are T cell receptor beta chains from one sample, sequenced in a study of response to subunit inactivated influenza vaccine. TCRdb re-called the RT-PCR reads with MiXCR, one entry per CDR3 protein. The sample has about 700,000 distinct CDR3 sequences, roughly 13% seen once. This specimen consisted of PBMCs from blood, obtained roughly 15 days before vaccination. These receptor sequences come from a man in his forties or fifties who received an inactivated influenza vaccine. Both conserved end residues are trimmed from each CDR3. Clone size is given for some rows only: seen once, a few or many times, or a class if the clone is expanded.

j_call	clone_size	v_call	cdr3_aa
TRBJ2-2	few	TRBV18	ASSPGTGVPGELF
TRBJ2-7	.	TRBV2	ASSEGGAYEQY
TRBJ2-1	few	TRBV7-6	ASSSSRDNEQF
TRBJ2-7	few	TRBV7-9	ASSLGRAIYEQY
TRBJ2-5	few	TRBV6-2/TRBV6-3	ASSYGDRDQETQY
TRBJ2-7	many	TRBV7-2	ASSLSGAHEQY
TRBJ2-1	.	TRBV12-3/TRBV12-4	ASSDSLAGYNEQF
TRBJ2-1	few	TRBV4-3	ASSQDPAGGDNEQF
TRBJ2-3	few	TRBV5-1	ASSPAPPGRTDTQY
TRBJ1-5	.	TRBV7-7	ASSLARTGVSNQPQH
TRBJ2-7	.	TRBV28	ASSGDFGTLMYPSYEQY
TRBJ2-4	.	TRBV5-4	ASSLEGARAKNIQY
TRBJ2-3	.	TRBV15	ATSRLATGTDTQY
TRBJ2-5	few	TRBV6-5	ASSYPDEETQY
TRBJ1-1	.	TRBV25-1	ASSEGQNLEAF
TRBJ1-1	.	TRBV20-1	SARFSRDLEFMNTEAF
TRBJ1-1	.	TRBV10-3	AISRYLGQTSGNTEAF
TRBJ2-5	.	TRBV7-2	ASSQLQWGETQY
TRBJ1-3	many	TRBV6-5	ASSYPGSGNTIY
TRBJ2-5	many	TRBV12-3/TRBV12-4	ASSPVRGAGETQY
TRBJ2-3	few	TRBV4-2	ASSQDWGGGGDTQY
TRBJ2-3	once	TRBV2	ASRRGLETDTQY
TRBJ2-1	many	TRBV29-1	SVNTGTYNEQF
TRBJ2-1	.	TRBV11-2	ASSSYSGRAVEQF
TRBJ2-5	.	TRBV20-1	SARAPTGVQTQY
TRBJ2-3	.	TRBV10-3	ATHPWTSETDTQY
TRBJ1-2	few	TRBV24-1	ATSDFSQAGGYT
TRBJ2-7	.	TRBV6-2/TRBV6-3	ASSDGESSYEQY
TRBJ2-1	few	TRBV4-3	ASSQGLTSSYNEQF